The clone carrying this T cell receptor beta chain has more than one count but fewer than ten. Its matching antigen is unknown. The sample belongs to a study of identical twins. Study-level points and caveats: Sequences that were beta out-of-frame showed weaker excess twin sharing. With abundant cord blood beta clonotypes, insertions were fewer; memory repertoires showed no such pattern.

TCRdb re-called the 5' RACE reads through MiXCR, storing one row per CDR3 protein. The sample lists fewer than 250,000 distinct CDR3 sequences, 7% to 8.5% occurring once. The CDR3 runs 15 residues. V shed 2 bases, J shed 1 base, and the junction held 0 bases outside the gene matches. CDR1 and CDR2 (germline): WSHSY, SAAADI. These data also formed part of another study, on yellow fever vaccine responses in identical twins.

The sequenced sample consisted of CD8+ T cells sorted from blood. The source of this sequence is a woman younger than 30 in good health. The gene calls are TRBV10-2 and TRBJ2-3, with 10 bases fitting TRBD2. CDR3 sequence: CASSEGTSGTDTQYF. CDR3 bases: TGCGCCAGCAGTGAGGGGACTAGCGGCACAGATACGCAGTATTTT.